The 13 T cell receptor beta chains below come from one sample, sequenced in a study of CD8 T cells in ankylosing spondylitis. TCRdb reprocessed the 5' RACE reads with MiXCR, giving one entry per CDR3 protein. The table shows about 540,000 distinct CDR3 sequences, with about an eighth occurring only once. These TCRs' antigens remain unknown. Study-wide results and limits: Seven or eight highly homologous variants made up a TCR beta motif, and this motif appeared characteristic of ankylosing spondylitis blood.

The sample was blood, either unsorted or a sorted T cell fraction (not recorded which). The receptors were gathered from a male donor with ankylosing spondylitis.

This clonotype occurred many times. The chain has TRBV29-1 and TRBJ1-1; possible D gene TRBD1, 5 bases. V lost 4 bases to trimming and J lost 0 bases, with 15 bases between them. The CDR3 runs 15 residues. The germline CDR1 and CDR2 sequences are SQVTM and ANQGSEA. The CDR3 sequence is CSVAAGWAMNTEAFF. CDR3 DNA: TGCAGCGTTGCGGCAGGGTGGGCGATGAACACTGAAGCTTTCTTT.

The CDR3 is CASSLGALALHF. The DNA for the CDR3 is TGTGCCAGCAGCCTTGGGGCCTTGGCCCTCCACTTT. This chain connects TRBV3-1 to TRBJ1-6; weak D call: TRBD1 (5 bases). V was clipped by 4 bases and J by 14 bases, with 12 bases between them. This CDR3 comprises 12 residues. Germline V gene lookup returns CDR1 LGHDT and CDR2 YNNKEL (reference sequence).

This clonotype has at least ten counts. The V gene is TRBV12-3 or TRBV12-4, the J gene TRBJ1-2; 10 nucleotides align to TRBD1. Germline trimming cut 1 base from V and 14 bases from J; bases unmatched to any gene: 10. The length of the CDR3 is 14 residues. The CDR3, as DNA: TGTGCCAGCAGTTTAGACGACAGGGGGCCCATACGGACCTTC. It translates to CASSLDDRGPIRTF.

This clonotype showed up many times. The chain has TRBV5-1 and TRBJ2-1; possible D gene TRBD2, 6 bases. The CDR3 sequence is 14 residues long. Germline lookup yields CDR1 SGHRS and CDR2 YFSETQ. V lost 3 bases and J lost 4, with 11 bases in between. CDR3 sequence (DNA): TGCGCCAGCAGCTCCAGTAGCGGATACAATGAGCAGTTCTTC. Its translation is CASSSSSGYNEQFF.

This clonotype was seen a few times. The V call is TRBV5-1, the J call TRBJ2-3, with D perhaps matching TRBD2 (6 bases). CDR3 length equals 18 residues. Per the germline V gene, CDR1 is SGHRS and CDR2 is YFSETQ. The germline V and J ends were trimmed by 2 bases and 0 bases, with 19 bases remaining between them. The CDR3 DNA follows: TGCGCCAGCAGCTTTTCCAGCGGACGAAGCGGGAGCACAGATACGCAGTATTTT. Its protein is CASSFSSGRSGSTDTQYF.

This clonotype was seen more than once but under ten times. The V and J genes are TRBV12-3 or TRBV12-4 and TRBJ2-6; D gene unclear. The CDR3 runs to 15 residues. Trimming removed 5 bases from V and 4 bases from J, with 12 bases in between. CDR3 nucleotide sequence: TGTGCCAGCAGTGCCCCCGGGCGGGGGGCCAACGTCCTGACTTTC. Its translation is CASSAPGRGANVLTF.

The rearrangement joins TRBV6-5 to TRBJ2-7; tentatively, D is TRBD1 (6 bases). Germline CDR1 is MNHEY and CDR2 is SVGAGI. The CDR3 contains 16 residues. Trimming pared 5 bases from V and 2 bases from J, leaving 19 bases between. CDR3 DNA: TGTGCCAGCAGTCACAGTATAGGGGGTCCAACCTACGAGCAGTACTTC. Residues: CASSHSIGGPTYEQYF.

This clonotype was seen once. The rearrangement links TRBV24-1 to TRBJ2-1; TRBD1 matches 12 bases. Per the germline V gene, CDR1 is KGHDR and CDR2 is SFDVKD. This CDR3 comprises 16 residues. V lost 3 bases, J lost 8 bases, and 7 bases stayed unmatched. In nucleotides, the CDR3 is TGTGCCACCAGTGATCCCCGGGACAGGGGGCGTCATGAGCAGTTCTTC. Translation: CATSDPRDRGRHEQFF.

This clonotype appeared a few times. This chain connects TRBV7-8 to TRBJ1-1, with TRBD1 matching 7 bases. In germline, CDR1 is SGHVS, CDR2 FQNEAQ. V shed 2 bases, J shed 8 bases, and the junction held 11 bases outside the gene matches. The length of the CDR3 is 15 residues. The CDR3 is CASSLRGRGNPEAFF. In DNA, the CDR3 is TGTGCCAGCAGCTTAAGGGGCAGGGGGAACCCCGAAGCTTTCTTT.

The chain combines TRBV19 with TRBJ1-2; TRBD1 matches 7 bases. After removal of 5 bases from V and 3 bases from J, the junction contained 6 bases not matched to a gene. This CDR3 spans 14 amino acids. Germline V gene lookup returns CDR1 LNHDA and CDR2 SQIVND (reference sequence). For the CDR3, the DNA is TGTGCCAGTAGTGTCGACAGGGAAGACTATGGCTACACCTTC. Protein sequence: CASSVDREDYGYTF. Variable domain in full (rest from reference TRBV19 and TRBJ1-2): DGGITQSPKYLFRKEGQNVTLSCEQNLNHDAMYWYRQDPGQGLRLIYYSQIVNDFQKGDIAEGYSVSREKKESFPLTVTSAQKNPTAFYLCASSVDREDYGYTFGSGTRLTVV.

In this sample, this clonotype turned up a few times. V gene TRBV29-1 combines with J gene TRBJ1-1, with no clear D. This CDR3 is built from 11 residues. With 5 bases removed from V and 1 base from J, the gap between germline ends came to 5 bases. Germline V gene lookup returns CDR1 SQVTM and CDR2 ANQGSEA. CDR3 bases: TGCAGCGTTAACCAGAACACTGAAGCTTTCTTT. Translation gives CSVNQNTEAFF.

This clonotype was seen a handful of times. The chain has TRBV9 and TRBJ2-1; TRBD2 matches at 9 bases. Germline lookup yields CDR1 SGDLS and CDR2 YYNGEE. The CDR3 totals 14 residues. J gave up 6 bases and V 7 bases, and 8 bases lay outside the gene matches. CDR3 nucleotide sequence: TGTGCCAGCGCCACTAGCGGGCCTTTCAATGAGCAGTTCTTC. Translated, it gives CASATSGPFNEQFF.

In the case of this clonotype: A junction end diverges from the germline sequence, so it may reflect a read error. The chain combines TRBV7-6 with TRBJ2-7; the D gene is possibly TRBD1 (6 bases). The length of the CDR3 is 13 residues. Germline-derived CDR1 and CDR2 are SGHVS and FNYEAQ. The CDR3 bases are TGTGCCAGCAGTTTAGTACAGGGCCGCGAGCAGTACTTC. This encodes CASSLVQGREQYF.